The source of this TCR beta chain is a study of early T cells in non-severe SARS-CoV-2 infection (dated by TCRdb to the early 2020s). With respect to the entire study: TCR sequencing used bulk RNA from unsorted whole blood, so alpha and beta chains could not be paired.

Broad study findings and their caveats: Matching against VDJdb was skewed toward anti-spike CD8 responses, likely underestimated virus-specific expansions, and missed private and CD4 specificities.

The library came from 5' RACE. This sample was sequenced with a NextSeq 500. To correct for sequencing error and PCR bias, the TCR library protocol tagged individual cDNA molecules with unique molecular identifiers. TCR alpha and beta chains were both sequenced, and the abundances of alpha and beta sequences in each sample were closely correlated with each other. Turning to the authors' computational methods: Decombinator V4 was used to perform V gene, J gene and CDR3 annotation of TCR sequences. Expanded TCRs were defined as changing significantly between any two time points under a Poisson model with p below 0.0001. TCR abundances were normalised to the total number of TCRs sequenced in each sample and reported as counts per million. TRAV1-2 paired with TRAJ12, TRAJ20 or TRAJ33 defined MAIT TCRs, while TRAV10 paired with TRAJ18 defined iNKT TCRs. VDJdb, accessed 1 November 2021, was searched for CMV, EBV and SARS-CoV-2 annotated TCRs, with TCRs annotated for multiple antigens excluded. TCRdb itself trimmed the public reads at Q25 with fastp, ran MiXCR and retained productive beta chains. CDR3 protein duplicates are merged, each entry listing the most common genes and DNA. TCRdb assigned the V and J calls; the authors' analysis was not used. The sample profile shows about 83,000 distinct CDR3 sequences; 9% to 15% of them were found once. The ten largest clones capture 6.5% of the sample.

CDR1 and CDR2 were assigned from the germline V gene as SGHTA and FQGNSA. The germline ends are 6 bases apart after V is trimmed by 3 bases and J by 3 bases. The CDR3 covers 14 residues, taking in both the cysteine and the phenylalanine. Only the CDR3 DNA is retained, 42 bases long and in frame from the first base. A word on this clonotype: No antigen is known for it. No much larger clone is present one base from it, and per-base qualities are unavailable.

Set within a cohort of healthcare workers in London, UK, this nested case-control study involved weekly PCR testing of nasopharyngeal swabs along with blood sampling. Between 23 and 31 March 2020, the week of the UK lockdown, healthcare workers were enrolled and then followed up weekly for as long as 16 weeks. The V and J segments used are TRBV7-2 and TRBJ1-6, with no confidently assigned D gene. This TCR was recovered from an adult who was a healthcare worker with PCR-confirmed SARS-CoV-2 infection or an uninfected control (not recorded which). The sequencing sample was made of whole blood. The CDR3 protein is CASSLDGYNSPLHF. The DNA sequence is TGTGCCAGCAGCTTGGACGGCTATAATTCACCCCTCCACTTT.